The T cell receptor (beta chain) under discussion was sequenced for a study of cytomegalovirus exposure and HLA in healthy donors. Across the whole study: Roughly 180 million T cells yielded around 100 million unique TCR beta sequences, as an earlier analysis found. Notes on the study in general: As a later analysis revealed, most CMV-associated TCR beta chains appeared HLA-restricted.

Comments on this clone: The antigen remains undetermined.

PCR involved 60 Vbeta and 13 Jbeta primers. Assay used: immunoSEQ multiplex PCR; TCRdb lists only in-frame clones, some missing. The sample includes around 170,000 clones, 80% of them seen just once. This CDR3 comprises 14 residues. Germline CDR1 reads SGHTS; CDR2 reads YDEGEE. Trimming took 0 bases from V and 6 from J, leaving 13 bases between them. The sequence was obtained from a woman aged 25 to 39 in good health and CMV-seronegative. The specimen was PBMCs. V gene TRBV5-8 combines with J gene TRBJ2-7; a possible D gene is TRBD1 (5 bases). CDR3 protein: CASSLVPHRSEQYF. CDR3 nucleotides: TGTGCCAGCAGCTTGGTTCCTCACAGGAGCGAGCAGTACTTC.